This TCR beta chain was identified during a study of blood T cell repertoires in COVID-19. At the level of the study: T cells, B-cell-depleted T cells, or PBMCs supplied cDNA or gDNA.

This CDR3 is built from 14 residues. Per the germline V gene, CDR1 is MNHNY and CDR2 is SVGAGI (reference sequence). With 0 bases clipped from V and 8 bases from J, the junction kept 4 bases outside the gene matches. Profiling relied on immunoSEQ multiplex PCR, and the TCRdb table lists in-frame clones only, not all of them. The sample has some 190,000 clones; roughly 91% are singletons. The receptor comes from a human donor in a cohort sampled during active COVID-19. The genes are TRBV6-6 and TRBJ2-1, with TRBD1 matching 7 bases. Material: peripheral blood. CDR3 region: CASSYSNRGHEQFF. The CDR3 region has the DNA TGTGCCAGCAGTTACTCGAACAGGGGTCATGAGCAGTTCTTC.